The 30 T cell receptor beta chains in this list originate from one sample, sequenced in a study of blood T cells in healthy people across ages. A J-beta primer mix and a sample-barcoded 5' primer were used in a second PCR of about 7 to 12 cycles. TCRdb re-derived calls from the 5' RACE reads in MiXCR, one entry per CDR3 protein. The sample has roughly 2 million distinct CDR3 sequences; around half are singletons. The sequencing sample was made of blood. These receptor sequences come from a woman aged 40 to 50 in good health.

This clonotype was seen a handful of times. The rearrangement links TRBV5-1 to TRBJ1-1; 7 bases align to TRBD1. Trimming removed 0 bases from V and 5 bases from J; junction bases left unmatched: 10. The CDR3 consists of 16 residues. CDR1 is SGHRS, CDR2 YFSETQ, per germline. In DNA form, the CDR3 reads TGCGCCAGCAGCTTGGTCTCAGACAGGGCAGGAACTGAAGCTTTCTTT. Translation: CASSLVSDRAGTEAFF.

The sample holds a few counts of this clonotype. This chain joins TRBV2 and TRBJ2-1; possibly TRBD2 for D (5 bases). The V end lost 6 bases, the J end lost 0 bases, and 12 bases lay between the germline ends. The length of the CDR3 is 15 residues. The germline V gene has CDR1 SNHLY and CDR2 FYNNEI. DNA of the CDR3: TGTGCCAGCAGCGCGGAGCGGAACTCCTACAATGAGCAGTTCTTC. Translated: CASSAERNSYNEQFF.

This clonotype was picked up a small number of times. The CDR3 coding sequence is TGTGCCCACAGCCGGGACCCAAGAAGGGGTTACGAGCAGTACTTC. Its protein product is CAHSRDPRRGYEQYF. The J gene is TRBJ2-7, the V gene TRBV10-3, with D perhaps given as TRBD1 or TRBD2 (5 bases each). The V gene lost 11 bases and the J gene lost 4 bases, with 24 bases spanning the gap. This CDR3 is built from 15 residues. Germline V CDR1 and CDR2: ENHRY, SYGVKD.

The chain joins TRBV5-1 to TRBJ2-3; D might be TRBD2 (7 bases). The CDR3 has 16 amino acids. Germline-derived CDR1 and CDR2 are SGHRS and YFSETQ. Trimming stripped 1 base from V and 4 bases from J, with 16 bases between. CDR3 DNA: TGCGCCAGCAGCTTGTTCAGGCGGGGGCGGCCAGATACGCAGTATTTT. Encoded protein: CASSLFRRGRPDTQYF.

This rearrangement joins TRBV7-9 to TRBJ2-3; possibly TRBD1 for D (6 bases). Germline V gives CDR1 SEHNR, CDR2 FQNEAQ (reference sequence). V dropped 5 bases and J dropped 5 bases, with 17 bases sitting between them. The CDR3 loop spans 15 amino acids. The CDR3 sequence: CASSPPGASGDTQYF. The DNA of the CDR3 is TGTGCCAGCAGCCCCCCAGGGGCCTCCGGAGATACGCAGTATTTT.

This clonotype has just a few counts. V and J are TRBV7-3 and TRBJ2-3, with 8 nucleotides matching TRBD2. CDR1 is SGHTA and CDR2 is FQGTGA in the germline V gene. With 0 bases clipped from V and 2 bases from J, the junction kept 4 bases outside the gene matches. The CDR3 covers 16 residues. CDR3 DNA sequence: TGTGCCAGCAGCTTAACCGGGGGGGCTTCCACAGATACGCAGTATTTT. Amino acids: CASSLTGGASTDTQYF.

The rearrangement joins TRBV24-1 to TRBJ2-1, with TRBD2 matching 7 bases. The germline gives CDR1 KGHDR, CDR2 SFDVKD. Losses at the gene ends were 0 bases for V and 5 bases for J; bases not matched to a gene: 6. This CDR3 is built from 16 residues. CDR3 loop: CATSDLGGGPNNEQFF. Written as DNA, the CDR3 is TGTGCCACCAGTGATTTGGGGGGGGGTCCTAACAATGAGCAGTTCTTC.

The rearrangement links TRBV4-2 to TRBJ1-5; D remains ambiguous. Trimming took 3 bases from V and 3 from J, leaving 15 bases between them. Germline V gene sequence: CDR1 LGHNA, CDR2 YNFKEQ. The CDR3 contains 16 residues. DNA for the CDR3: TGTGCCAGCAGCCAGGGAGGTCAGCGAGACAATCAGCCCCAGCATTTT. It codes for CASSQGGQRDNQPQHF.

This clonotype was recorded at least ten times. The chain links TRBV7-2 to TRBJ2-5; D could derive from TRBD1 or TRBD2 (5 bases each). Trimming took off 3 bases at V and 3 bases at J, with 11 bases between the two ends. Germline V gene lookup returns CDR1 SGHTA and CDR2 FQGNSA. The CDR3 totals 14 residues. CDR3 sequence reads: CASSFGGAEETQYF. CDR3 in DNA: TGTGCCAGCAGCTTTGGGGGAGCGGAAGAGACCCAGTACTTC.

This clonotype was seen a few times. This sequence joins TRBV7-2 and TRBJ2-3; the match to TRBD1 covers 10 bases. Germline-derived CDR1 and CDR2 are SGHTA and FQGNSA. The CDR3 is made up of 14 amino acids. J gave up 5 bases and V 8 bases, and 7 bases lay outside the gene matches. The CDR3 region has the DNA TGTGCCAGCGACCGGGACAGGGGAGTAGATACGCAGTATTTT. Its translation: CASDRDRGVDTQYF. Supplemented by reference TRBV7-2 and TRBJ2-3, the full variable domain reads GAGVSQSPSNKVTEKGKDVELRCDPISGHTALYWYRQSLGQGLEFLIYFQGNSAPDKSGLPSDRFSAERTGGSVSTLTIQRTQQEDSAVYLCASDRDRGVDTQYFGPGTRLTVL.

This clonotype was observed a handful of times. This rearrangement joins TRBV10-3 to TRBJ2-1; TRBD2 matches 14 bases. Germline V gene sequence: CDR1 ENHRY, CDR2 SYGVKD. V lost 6 bases and J lost 8; bases outside the gene matches: 6. The CDR3 loop spans 15 amino acids. CDR3 sequence (DNA): TGTGCCATCAGCCGACTAGCGGGGGGGCAGGATGAGCAGTTCTTC. Its translation is CAISRLAGGQDEQFF.

The chain has TRBV4-3 and TRBJ2-3, with D possibly being TRBD2 (5 bases). The CDR3 is made up of 15 amino acids. The germline CDR1 and CDR2 sequences are LGHNA and YSLEER. With 3 bases removed from V and 5 bases from J, the gap between germline ends came to 15 bases. The chain's CDR3 is CASSHPGSGVDTQYF. DNA for the CDR3: TGCGCCAGCAGCCACCCGGGATCCGGGGTAGATACGCAGTATTTT.

In this sample, this clonotype turned up a few times. This chain joins TRBV28 and TRBJ1-2; 8 bases match TRBD1. CDR3 length: 15 amino acids. The junction had 16 bases not matched to a gene; V was cut back by 4 bases and J by 12 bases. Germline V gene sequence: CDR1 MDHEN, CDR2 SYDVKM. CDR3 loop: CASSWVGTGDPQDTF. Written as DNA, the CDR3 is TGTGCCAGCAGTTGGGTGGGGACAGGCGACCCACAGGACACCTTC.

This clonotype turned up a few times. The chain employs TRBV24-1 and TRBJ2-5, with 7 bases fitting TRBD2. The germline gives CDR1 KGHDR, CDR2 SFDVKD. The ends lost 5 bases at V and 0 bases at J; junction bases unmatched: 8. The CDR3 spans 16 residues. The CDR3 region is CATSASSGKYQETQYF. Here the CDR3 DNA reads TGTGCCACCAGTGCCTCTAGCGGAAAGTACCAAGAGACCCAGTACTTC.

The chain joins TRBV7-9 to TRBJ2-7, with TRBD1 as a possible D gene (6 bases). Germline loops: CDR1 SEHNR, CDR2 FQNEAQ (reference sequence). Between the trimmed V and J ends, which lost 0 bases and 3 bases, there was a span of 12 bases. This CDR3 is 15 amino acids long. The CDR3 bases are TGTGCCAGCAGCTTAGCATCAGGGGTACGCTACGAGCAGTACTTC. Its translation is CASSLASGVRYEQYF.

The chain combines TRBV29-1 with TRBJ2-3; 7 bases are a match to TRBD1. J was trimmed by 0 bases and V by 6 bases; bases with no gene match: 3. CDR3 size: 13 residues. The germline V gene has CDR1 SQVTM and CDR2 ANQGSEA. The CDR3 is CSVGQLSTDTQYF. CDR3 coding DNA: TGCAGCGTGGGACAGCTGAGCACAGATACGCAGTATTTT.

The rearrangement uses TRBV5-1 and TRBJ2-1; D might be TRBD1 or TRBD2, each matching 7 bases. The germline gives CDR1 SGHRS, CDR2 YFSETQ. The CDR3 runs to 15 residues. V lost 4 bases, J lost 9 bases, and 20 bases lay in between. The DNA of the CDR3 is TGCGCCAGCAGCCGGGGGGACAGCCGATGGGGTGAGCAGTTCTTC. It is translated as CASSRGDSRWGEQFF.

The rearrangement links TRBV29-1 to TRBJ2-5; TRBD1 might be the D (6 bases). The CDR3 loop spans 11 amino acids. Per germline, CDR1 SQVTM and CDR2 ANQGSEA. With 6 bases removed from V and 1 base from J, the gap between germline ends came to 6 bases. CDR3 in DNA: TGCAGCGTGACAGGCCAAGAGACCCAGTACTTC. This gives the protein CSVTGQETQYF. Together with reference TRBV29-1 and TRBJ2-5, the CDR3 gives the full variable domain: SAVISQKPSRDICQRGTSLTIQCQVDSQVTMMFWYRQQPGQSLTLIATANQGSEATYESGFVIDKFPISRPNLTFSTLTVSNMSPEDSSIYLCSVTGQETQYFGPGTRLLVL.

The V call is TRBV20-1, the J call TRBJ2-1; TRBD2 matches 8 bases. The CDR3 is 15 amino acids. The trim removed 0 bases at V and 7 bases at J, leaving 8 bases unmatched. Germline CDR1 and CDR2: DFQATT and SNEGSKA (reference sequence). Here the CDR3 DNA reads TGCAGTGCTAGAGAACCGGGAGGGCCGGGGAATGAGCAGTTCTTC. This encodes CSAREPGGPGNEQFF.

The chain is built from TRBV7-9 and TRBJ2-7; a possible D gene is TRBD1 (6 bases). The CDR3 contains 14 residues. Per the germline V gene, CDR1 is SEHNR and CDR2 is FQNEAQ (reference sequence). Trimming shortened V by 2 bases and J by 3 bases, and 11 bases separated the two germline ends. The CDR3 sequence is CASSLSDRGYEQYF. CDR3 sequence (DNA): TGTGCCAGCAGCTTATCGGACAGAGGCTACGAGCAGTACTTC.

The chain has TRBV2 and TRBJ2-2; TRBD2 might be the D (5 bases). V was clipped by 7 bases and J by 4 bases, with 10 bases between them. The germline V gene encodes CDR1 SNHLY and CDR2 FYNNEI. The CDR3 totals 13 residues. The CDR3 DNA is TGTGCCAGCAAACTAGTGCCCACCGGGGAGCTGTTTTTT. Amino acids: CASKLVPTGELFF.

V and J are TRBV6-5 and TRBJ2-5, with 13 bases identical to TRBD2. The last part of the DNA fits TRBJ2-7 better; the J call may be wrong. The length of the CDR3 is 16 residues. Per the germline V gene, CDR1 is MNHEY and CDR2 is SVGAGI. The CDR3 loop is CASSYLSTSGGAEQYF. The DNA for the CDR3 is TGTGCCAGCAGTTATCTCTCCACTAGCGGGGGGGCCGAGCAGTACTTC.

The rearrangement uses TRBV7-9 and TRBJ1-1; 8 nucleotides align to TRBD1. CDR1 and CDR2 (germline): SEHNR, FQNEAQ (reference sequence). This CDR3 is 15 amino acids long. The trim removed 5 bases at V and 2 bases at J, leaving 7 bases unmatched. The DNA for the CDR3 is TGTGCCAGCAGCCCGGGACAGGACCCTAACACTGAAGCTTTCTTT. It is translated as CASSPGQDPNTEAFF. The whole variable domain, remainder taken from reference TRBV7-9 and TRBJ1-1, is DTGVSQNPRHKITKRGQNVTFRCDPISEHNRLYWYRQTLGQGPEFLTYFQNEAQLEKSRLLSDRFSAERPKGSFSTLEIQRTEQGDSAMYLCASSPGQDPNTEAFFGQGTRLTVV.

This clonotype has only a few counts. V usage is TRBV18 and J usage is TRBJ1-2; D remains ambiguous. CDR3 length: 14 amino acids. Germline V gives CDR1 KGHSH, CDR2 LQKENI. V gave up 6 bases and J gave up 0 bases, with 11 bases separating them. CDR3 loop: CASSPVTANYGYTF. The CDR3 coding sequence is TGTGCCAGCTCGCCAGTAACGGCTAACTATGGCTACACCTTC.

The CDR3 protein is CASSPVPHSPLHF. The CDR3 DNA sequence: TGTGCCAGCAGTCCTGTTCCCCATTCACCCCTCCACTTT. J is TRBJ1-6 and V is TRBV6-5; D is ambiguous. CDR1 MNHEY and CDR2 SVGAGI come from the germline V gene. The CDR3 loop spans 13 amino acids. Deletions cut 5 bases from V and 8 bases from J, with 10 bases between.

This clonotype was seen only a few times. The chain joins TRBV18 to TRBJ2-1; 12 bases match TRBD2. Per the germline V gene, CDR1 is KGHSH and CDR2 is LQKENI. There are 16 residues in the CDR3. V dropped 3 bases and J dropped 9; count of bases not matched to a gene: 9. The DNA of the CDR3 is TGTGCCAGCTCACCGGCTAGCGGGGGGGCAGGTATTGAGCAGTTCTTC. It translates to CASSPASGGAGIEQFF. The full variable domain, completed using reference TRBV18 and TRBJ2-1, is NAGVMQNPRHLVRRRGQEARLRCSPMKGHSHVYWYRQLPEEGLKFMVYLQKENIIDESGMPKERFSAEFPKEGPSILRIQQVVRGDSAAYFCASSPASGGAGIEQFFGPGTRLTVL.

The V and J genes are TRBV7-3 and TRBJ2-1, with TRBD2 matching 8 bases. The CDR3 length is 17 residues. Per germline, CDR1 SGHTA and CDR2 FQGTGA. The V gene end was trimmed by 5 bases and the J gene end by 3 bases; junction bases not matched to a gene: 12. The CDR3 DNA reads TGTGCCAGCAGCCCGGGGGGCCGGGGGGGCCTCTACAATGAGCAGTTCTTC. It translates to CASSPGGRGGLYNEQFF. Full variable domain (outside the CDR3, taken from reference TRBV7-3 and TRBJ2-1): GAGVSQTPSNKVTEKGKYVELRCDPISGHTALYWYRQSLGQGPEFLIYFQGTGAADDSGLPNDRFFAVRPEGSVSTLKIQRTERGDSAVYLCASSPGGRGGLYNEQFFGPGTRLTVL.

This clonotype was detected once. A read error may produce the germline difference seen at one junction end. This chain's CDR3 is CASSFSGLNSEAFF. CDR3 bases: TGTGCTAGCAGCTTTTCCGGACTTAATTCTGAAGCTTTCTTT. The rearrangement links TRBV7-7 to TRBJ1-1; D unresolved. This CDR3 comprises 14 residues. Germline CDR1 is SSHAT and CDR2 is FNYEAQ (reference sequence).

About this clonotype: At one boundary the junction diverges from the germline segment, which might be a read error. The chain employs TRBV20-1 and TRBJ1-2, with D perhaps matching TRBD1 (6 bases). Germline V gene sequence: CDR1 DFQATT, CDR2 SNEGSKA (reference sequence). This CDR3 is 12 amino acids long. The CDR3 is CSAHGGPEGCTF. CDR3 bases: TGCAGTGCCCACGGGGGGCCGGAGGGCTGCACCTTC.

The V gene is TRBV4-2, the J gene TRBJ2-3, with 8 bases lining up with TRBD2. The CDR3 is 15 residues long. The germline V gene encodes CDR1 LGHNA and CDR2 YNFKEQ. V lost 3 bases, J lost 6 bases, and 8 bases stayed unmatched. In DNA, the CDR3 is TGTGCCAGCAGCCAGCGGGGGGAACTTGCGGATACGCAGTATTTT. Amino acid sequence: CASSQRGELADTQYF.